This T cell receptor (beta chain) was sequenced in a study of cytomegalovirus exposure and HLA in healthy donors. Study-level information: Genetic ancestry analysis placed more than 80% of the 398 donors that were genotyped in the Caucasian-associated cluster.

Unrecorded immune exposure was likely among donors, who were nominally healthy when sampled. Study outcomes and limitations: Later work associated fewer than 20,000 TCR beta sequences with HLA alleles at 0.05 false discovery rate. Data from an earlier analysis indicated that most TCR beta V segments were productive either about 87% or about 30% of the time.

This clone was observed a handful of times. Antigen: not known. PCR was performed using 60 Vbeta and 13 Jbeta primers. The method was immunoSEQ multiplex PCR; TCRdb's version includes in-frame clones alone and lacks a portion of them. This sample yields 100,000 to 150,000 clones, of which more than 60% are seen a single time; roughly 2% belongs to the top ten. V shed 4 bases, J shed 4 bases, and the junction held 7 bases outside the gene matches. Germline CDR1 reads MNHNS; CDR2 reads SASEGT. The CDR3 runs 15 residues. The V call is TRBV6-1, the J call TRBJ1-1; 9 bases line up with TRBD1. The sequencing input was PBMCs. This TCR was recovered from a woman between 35 and 50 years old in good health and CMV-seropositive. The CDR3 bases are TGTGCCAGCAGTGCGCCCGGGACAGGGCGCACTGAAGCTTTCTTT. As protein: CASSAPGTGRTEAFF.